The 10 T cell receptor beta chains given below trace back to one sample, sequenced in a study of monozygotic twins with inflammatory bowel disease. TCRdb re-called the 5' RACE reads and gives one entry per CDR3 protein, without DNA. The sample totals more than 350,000 distinct CDR3 sequences. Sequences were obtained from blood. The source of these receptors is a human donor with ulcerative colitis or Crohn's disease, or a healthy co-twin of an affected twin (not recorded which).

The chain carries TRBV6-5 and TRBJ2-1; TCRdb lists TRBD2, though no DNA is available to test this call. Germline loops: CDR1 MNHEY, CDR2 SVGAGI. This CDR3 contains 15 residues. CDR3 protein: CASSYVGEGYNEQFF.

The chain has TRBV6-1 and TRBJ1-4; lacking DNA, the TRBD1 call made by TCRdb goes unchecked. From germline, CDR1 is MNHNS and CDR2 SASEGT. There are 15 residues in the CDR3. CDR3: CASSEETGVNEKLFF.

This chain connects TRBV6-5 to TRBJ1-2. This CDR3 region has 16 residues. The germline V gene has CDR1 MNHEY and CDR2 SVGAGI. The CDR3 sequence: CASSYLPPGPANGYTF.

This chain connects TRBV9 to TRBJ2-2; TCRdb's assignment of TRBD1 cannot be checked, as there is no DNA. This CDR3 region has 17 residues. Looked up from germline, CDR1 is SGDLS and CDR2 is YYNGEE. The CDR3 loop reads CASSVGGSPPNTGELFF.

This CDR3 reads CASSLREGGTGELFF. The chain has TRBV12-3 or TRBV12-4 and TRBJ2-2; TCRdb gives TRBD2 as the D gene, but with no DNA this cannot be confirmed. The CDR3 loop spans 15 amino acids.

The rearrangement links TRBV7-2 to TRBJ2-1; without DNA, the TCRdb call of TRBD2 cannot be checked. The CDR3 covers 13 residues. Germline V gene lookup returns CDR1 SGHTA and CDR2 FQGNSA. CDR3 loop: CASLGTDLSEQFF.

V is TRBV5-4 and J is TRBJ2-1; TCRdb outputs TRBD2, but without DNA this stays unchecked. The CDR3 contains 15 residues. Germline CDR1 is SGHNT and CDR2 is YYREEE (reference sequence). CDR3 amino acids: CASSFGTSASDEQFF.

The V gene is TRBV19, the J gene TRBJ2-1; TCRdb's assignment of TRBD1 cannot be checked, as there is no DNA. The germline CDR1 and CDR2 sequences are LNHDA and SQIVND (reference sequence). The CDR3 is 15 amino acids. The CDR3 sequence: CASSGAGQGFNEQFF.

V and J are TRBV20-1 and TRBJ2-5; without DNA, the TCRdb call of TRBD1 cannot be checked. The CDR3 contains 16 residues. Germline V gene sequence: CDR1 DFQATT, CDR2 SNEGSKA (reference sequence). CDR3 sequence: CSALEKTGRIGETQYF.

The chain combines TRBV20-1 with TRBJ1-2. Per germline, CDR1 DFQATT and CDR2 SNEGSKA (reference sequence). The CDR3 runs to 13 residues. CDR3: CSARVPRADGYTF.